Below are 26 T cell receptor beta chains sequenced from a single sample in a study of T-cell memory formation after mild COVID-19. TCRdb re-called the 5' RACE reads through MiXCR, storing one row per CDR3 protein. The table lists around 220,000 distinct CDR3 sequences, roughly 15% of them singletons, with approximately 3.5% in the top ten. Source material: PBMCs or a T cell subset sorted from them (not recorded which). The receptors originated from a man between 18 and 29 years old who had mild COVID-19 (a few samples of this study predate the infection). Cell type and time point are not known.

This clonotype has a count of ten or more. The V and J genes are TRBV29-1 and TRBJ1-2; TRBD1 matches at 10 bases. The CDR3 is made up of 13 amino acids. J was trimmed by 9 bases and V by 4 bases; bases with no gene match: 8. Germline assignment: CDR1 SQVTM and CDR2 ANQGSEA. The CDR3 spells CSVVAGQGSRYTF. DNA of the CDR3: TGCAGCGTTGTCGCGGGACAGGGGTCGCGCTACACCTTC.

This chain uses TRBV4-3 with TRBJ1-2; no definite D call. The CDR3 is made up of 13 amino acids. Trimming cost V 1 base and J 4 bases, with 7 bases left between them. CDR1 is LGHNA, CDR2 YSLEER, per germline. The CDR3 DNA reads TGCGCCAGCAGCCAAGCCCCAGGCTATGGCTACACCTTC. It codes for CASSQAPGYGYTF.

V gene TRBV5-1 combines with J gene TRBJ1-4; D ambiguous. Trimming removed 1 base at V and 10 bases at J, with 17 bases between. From germline, CDR1 is SGHRS and CDR2 YFSETQ. The length of the CDR3 is 15 residues. CDR3 bases: TGCGCCAGCAGCTTGCGGTCTGGGGAATTGGGAAAACTGTTTTTT. Translating it yields CASSLRSGELGKLFF.

This clonotype has only a few counts. This sequence joins TRBV7-9 and TRBJ1-2, with D unclear. The CDR3 has 13 amino acids. V gave up 1 base and J gave up 3 bases, with 6 bases separating them. Germline lookup yields CDR1 SEHNR and CDR2 FQNEAQ (reference sequence). CDR3 in DNA: TGTGCCAGCAGCTTAGAATCTGACTATGGCTACACCTTC. This gives the protein CASSLESDYGYTF.

This clonotype appeared many times. V is TRBV7-2 and J is TRBJ2-3; 8 bases line up with TRBD2. Germline CDR1 reads SGHTA; CDR2 reads FQGNSA. The CDR3 runs to 16 residues. The junction had 4 bases not matched to a gene; V was cut back by 2 bases and J by 0 bases. DNA of the CDR3: TGTGCCAGCAGCTTACCCGCGGGGGGAAGCACAGATACGCAGTATTTT. Its protein product is CASSLPAGGSTDTQYF.

This clonotype showed up just a few times. The V and J genes are TRBV6-5 and TRBJ2-3; D may be TRBD1 or TRBD2 (5 bases each). The germline V and J ends were trimmed by 10 bases and 1 base, with 15 bases remaining between them. Germline-derived CDR1 and CDR2 are MNHEY and SVGAGI. The CDR3 runs 14 residues. CDR3 nucleotide sequence: TGTGCCATCAAGCCGGGGCCGGGCACAGATACGCAGTATTTT. It translates to CAIKPGPGTDTQYF.

The chain carries TRBV6-5 and TRBJ1-2; D remains unclear. The CDR3 has 13 amino acids. Trimming pared 6 bases from V and 3 bases from J, leaving 11 bases between. Germline lookup yields CDR1 MNHEY and CDR2 SVGAGI. The CDR3 sequence: CASRNLGDYGYTF. CDR3 bases: TGTGCCAGCAGGAATTTGGGAGACTATGGCTACACCTTC.

This clonotype has only a few counts. The genes are TRBV5-1 and TRBJ1-2; the D is unclear. V was clipped by 4 bases and J by 4 bases, with 17 bases between them. The CDR3 is made up of 15 amino acids. CDR1 is SGHRS, CDR2 YFSETQ, per germline. The CDR3 reads CASSPEATSPYGYTF. The CDR3 DNA follows: TGCGCCAGCAGCCCCGAGGCGACTTCGCCCTATGGCTACACCTTC.

The chain has TRBV9 and TRBJ1-2; unclear D gene. The ends were cut back, 4 bases at V and 5 bases at J, with 12 bases in the middle. Germline V gene lookup returns CDR1 SGDLS and CDR2 YYNGEE. The CDR3 extends over 13 amino acids. In DNA form, the CDR3 reads TGTGCCAGCAGCAAGGACGGCTATTATGGCTACACCTTC. Translated: CASSKDGYYGYTF.

Regarding this clonotype: A much larger clone lies one base from this, so it may be a read error. V gene TRBV6-4 combines with J gene TRBJ1-5; the D is unclear. V lost 2 bases, J lost 3 bases, and 2 bases lay in between. CDR3 length: 12 amino acids. Germline lookup yields CDR1 MRHNA and CDR2 SNTAGT. The CDR3 nucleotides read TGTGCCAGCAGTGACAACAATCAGCCCCAGCATTTT. Protein product: CASSDNNQPQHF.

This clonotype was observed a few times. The chain uses TRBV18 and TRBJ2-7; unclear D gene. The germline CDR1 and CDR2 sequences are KGHSH and LQKENI. V was clipped by 1 base and J by 5 bases, with 6 bases between them. The CDR3 sequence is 12 residues long. Here the CDR3 DNA reads TGTGCCAGCTCACCACTAGGAGACGAGCAGTACTTC. Translating it yields CASSPLGDEQYF. Combining the CDR3 with reference TRBV18 and TRBJ2-7 gives the whole variable domain NAGVMQNPRHLVRRRGQEARLRCSPMKGHSHVYWYRQLPEEGLKFMVYLQKENIIDESGMPKERFSAEFPKEGPSILRIQQVVRGDSAAYFCASSPLGDEQYFGPGTRLTVT.

This clonotype appeared a few times. The chain combines TRBV11-2 with TRBJ1-6; D is unresolved. The V gene's germline CDR1 is SGHAT and CDR2 FQNNGV. Trimming pared 3 bases from V and 8 bases from J, leaving 5 bases between. CDR3 length: 12 residues. Here the CDR3 reads CASSFSYSPLHF. DNA of the CDR3: TGTGCCAGCAGCTTCTCTTATTCACCCCTCCACTTT.

This clonotype has more than one count but fewer than ten. The chain couples TRBV29-1 to TRBJ1-4; D is perhaps TRBD1 (5 bases). The length of the CDR3 is 13 residues. V lost 7 bases to trimming and J lost 7 bases, with 16 bases between them. The germline V gene encodes CDR1 SQVTM and CDR2 ANQGSEA. This chain's CDR3 is CSASRGAGEKLFF. As DNA, the CDR3 is TGCAGCGCATCACGCGGGGCAGGTGAAAAACTGTTTTTT.

This clonotype was seen a few times. V gene TRBV12-3 or TRBV12-4 combines with J gene TRBJ1-5, with D tentatively TRBD1 (6 bases). V was trimmed by 0 bases and J by 10 bases, leaving 10 bases between them. The CDR3 consists of 13 residues. CDR3 nucleotides: TGTGCCAGCAGTTTAGCAAACGGGACACCCCAGCATTTT. It is translated as CASSLANGTPQHF.

This chain uses TRBV20-1 with TRBJ2-1; D ambiguous. The CDR3 length is 11 residues. Germline-derived CDR1 and CDR2 are DFQATT and SNEGSKA (reference sequence). V gave up 3 bases and J gave up 8 bases, with 8 bases separating them. CDR3 sequence (DNA): TGCAGTGCTAGTCCCTTCGATGAGCAGTTCTTC. Translating gives CSASPFDEQFF.

The chain couples TRBV5-1 to TRBJ2-6; perhaps TRBD1 as D (6 bases). Trimming removed 3 bases at V and 0 bases at J, with 10 bases between. CDR3 size: 16 residues. Per the germline V gene, CDR1 is SGHRS and CDR2 is YFSETQ. In nucleotides, the CDR3 is TGCGCCAGCAGCTCGATGGACAGCTCTGGGGCCAACGTCCTGACTTTC. Amino acid sequence: CASSSMDSSGANVLTF.

The rearrangement joins TRBV20-1 to TRBJ1-2; weak D call: TRBD1 (5 bases). Per the germline V gene, CDR1 is DFQATT and CDR2 is SNEGSKA (reference sequence). The CDR3 runs to 13 residues. V was trimmed by 0 bases and J by 4 bases, leaving 9 bases between them. The CDR3 nucleotides read TGCAGTGCTAGAGATCCAGGGAGCTATGGCTACACCTTC. Its translation: CSARDPGSYGYTF.

The V call is TRBV20-1, the J call TRBJ2-3; 7 bases agree with TRBD1. CDR1 and CDR2 from the germline V gene are DFQATT and SNEGSKA (reference sequence). J was trimmed by 1 base and V by 6 bases; bases with no gene match: 7. This CDR3 is 14 amino acids long. The CDR3 spells CSALTGTGTDTQYF. CDR3 nucleotide sequence: TGCAGTGCCCTGACCGGGACAGGCACAGATACGCAGTATTTT.

This clonotype was counted between two and nine times. The genes are TRBV3-1 and TRBJ2-1, with D possibly being TRBD1 (6 bases). Trimming removed 6 bases at V and 6 bases at J, with 12 bases between. This CDR3 contains 13 residues. Germline V gene lookup returns CDR1 LGHDT and CDR2 YNNKEL (reference sequence). The CDR3 DNA sequence: TGTGCCAGCAGTGCCCTAGGGGGCAATGAGCAGTTCTTC. Its protein is CASSALGGNEQFF.

The chain couples TRBV5-1 to TRBJ1-1; D unresolved. This CDR3 spans 15 amino acids. CDR1 is SGHRS, CDR2 YFSETQ, per germline. V gave up 0 bases and J gave up 1 base, with 10 bases separating them. The CDR3 coding sequence is TGCGCCAGCAGCTTGGTAGGGAGGGAGAACACTGAAGCTTTCTTT. It encodes CASSLVGRENTEAFF.

The V call is TRBV6-6, the J call TRBJ2-3; D may be TRBD2 (7 bases). CDR1 is MNHNY and CDR2 is SVGAGI in the germline V gene (reference sequence). The CDR3 runs 15 residues. V was pared by 5 bases and J by 2 bases, with 14 bases between. The CDR3 protein is CASSNGGGLTDTQYF. DNA for the CDR3: TGTGCCAGCAGTAATGGCGGGGGCCTCACAGATACGCAGTATTTT.

The rearrangement uses TRBV4-2 and TRBJ2-1; D is perhaps TRBD1 (6 bases). Trimming took 2 bases from V and 4 from J, leaving 12 bases between them. Germline V gene sequence: CDR1 LGHNA, CDR2 YNFKEQ. This CDR3 contains 15 residues. DNA of the CDR3: TGTGCCAGCAGCCAAACAGGGATAGGGTACAATGAGCAGTTCTTC. Translating it yields CASSQTGIGYNEQFF.

The chain carries TRBV6-1 and TRBJ1-3, with 7 positions matching TRBD1. This CDR3 is 15 amino acids long. Germline trimming cut 3 bases from V and 5 bases from J; bases unmatched to any gene: 7. Germline V gene data show CDR1 as MNHNS and CDR2 as SASEGT. Here the CDR3 DNA reads TGTGCCAGCAGTGAGAGACCGGGACAGCGAAACACCATATATTTT. It translates to CASSERPGQRNTIYF.

This chain connects TRBV4-1 to TRBJ1-1; 8 nucleotides line up with TRBD1. The CDR3 runs to 16 residues. V was clipped by 2 bases and J by 0 bases; unmatched bases: 5. Germline V lookup: CDR1 MGHRA, CDR2 YSYEKL. CDR3 sequence: CASSQRGDRMNTEAFF. The CDR3 region has the DNA TGCGCCAGCAGCCAAAGAGGGGACAGGATGAACACTGAAGCTTTCTTT.

This clonotype was detected many times. The gene calls are TRBV5-1 and TRBJ1-5; 8 bases are shared with TRBD1. V lost 4 bases to trimming and J lost 5 bases; unmatched junction nucleotides: 5. Germline CDR1 SGHRS, CDR2 YFSETQ. CDR3 length: 14 amino acids. The DNA of the CDR3 is TGCGCCAGCAGCCCCGGGACAGGCGATCAGCCCCAGCATTTT. Translated: CASSPGTGDQPQHF.

The chain joins TRBV6-1 to TRBJ2-3, with D possibly matching TRBD1 (6 bases). Trimming removed 2 bases from V and 5 bases from J, with 14 bases in between. Germline V CDR1 and CDR2: MNHNS, SASEGT. The CDR3 runs 15 residues. The CDR3 region has the DNA TGTGCCAGCAGTGAACTCGGCAGGGGAAGAGATACGCAGTATTTT. Amino acids: CASSELGRGRDTQYF.